This section outlines one T cell receptor beta chain sequence together with its context. This receptor's antigen is unknown. No much larger clonotype is one base removed from it; base qualities were not supplied. The sample is drawn from a study of blood T cell repertoires in COVID-19 (dated by TCRdb to the early 2020s). Notes on the research overall: The collaborator samples originated in the United States, Italy and Spain and spanned the acute and convalescent phases of COVID-19. The material from the prospective study consisted of cDNA or gDNA derived from T cells, B-cell-depleted T cells, or PBMCs. Subjects who had been exposed to COVID-19, were actively infected with it, or had recovered from it provided the deeply sampled blood TCRbeta repertoires that made up the dataset. A freely available public database, intended as a resource for researchers studying the immune response to SARS-CoV-2, is where the repertoires were released. Samples were obtained from the ongoing ImmuneRACE study (first 160 participants) and from over a thousand subjects provided by 6 global collaborators. Sample metadata almost always included a de-identified subject ID, COVID-19 status, age in years and sex. Where HLA class I and class II types were available, the types were taken from metadata supplied by the sample provider, not from assay-based typing.

What the authors observed across the whole study: Clinical and demographic metadata were provided uncurated, with the amount varying by source and participant.

Whole blood was collected in K2EDTA tubes by collaborating institutions according to the institutions' own protocols. Collaborator samples were shipped for TCRbeta analysis as frozen whole blood, isolated PBMCs, or DNA extracted from either sample type. TCRbeta CDR3 regions were amplified from genomic DNA by means of the immunoSEQ Assay, a bias-controlled multiplex PCR. The paper's data handling went like this. Nucleated cell counts per sample were estimated from amplification of reference gene primers within the assay. Sequence reads were collapsed and filtered to measure the absolute abundance of every unique TCRbeta CDR3 rearrangement. Productive Simpson clonality was computed per sample as the square root of Simpson's diversity index over productive rearrangements. TCRdb limited this immuneACCESS table to in-frame rearrangements with V and J called. A share of clones is missing; checked studies link under half to unresolved V genes, and the rest is unexplained. V, J and clone size are those of that table, while D and trimming were read from the DNA. The sample table shows 100,000 or so clones, and around 81% are seen once. Over 35% of the sample goes to the ten largest clones.

CDR1 is given as MNHNS and CDR2 as SASEGT, both from the germline V gene. V is shortened by 3 bases, J by 3 bases, and the region joining them spans 12 bases. The CDR3 measures 14 amino acids from cysteine to phenylalanine. Kept here is only the CDR3 DNA, which spans 42 bases and is read in frame from base 1. The material sequenced was peripheral blood. The chain is encoded by TRBV6-1 joined to TRBJ2-7; TRBD2 is a weak D gene call, 6 bases matching. The sequence derives from a man at least 80 years old with acute or convalescent COVID-19. In nucleotides, the sequence is TGTGCCAGCAGTGAGGGGGGACGAGACTACGAGCAGTACTTC. This gives the protein CASSEGGRDYEQYF.